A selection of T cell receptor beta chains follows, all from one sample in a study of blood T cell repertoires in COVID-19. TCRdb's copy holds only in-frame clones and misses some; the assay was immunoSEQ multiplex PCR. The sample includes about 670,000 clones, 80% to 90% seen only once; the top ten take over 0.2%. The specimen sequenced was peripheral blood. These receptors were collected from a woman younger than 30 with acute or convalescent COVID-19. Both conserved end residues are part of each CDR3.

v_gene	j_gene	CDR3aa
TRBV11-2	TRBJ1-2	CASSLDPRQFYGYTF
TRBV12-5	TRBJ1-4	CASGLVRGFGEKLFF
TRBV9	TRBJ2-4	CASSVGGQKNIQYF
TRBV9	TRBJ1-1	CASSPLRQVGAFF
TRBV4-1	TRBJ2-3	CASSQVAVPDTQYF
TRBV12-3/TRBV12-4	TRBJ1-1	CASRVQSYTEAFF
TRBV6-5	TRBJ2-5	CASSYSTGQETQYF
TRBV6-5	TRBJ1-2	CASSYSGGLYGYTF
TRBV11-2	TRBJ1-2	CASTKILGTGSNYGYTF
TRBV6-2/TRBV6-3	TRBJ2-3	CASSYLPSKIGDTQYF
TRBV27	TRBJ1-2	CASLGTEPYGYTF
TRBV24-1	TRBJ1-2	CATSDFTGEGYTF
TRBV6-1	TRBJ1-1	CASSETGTPRGAFF
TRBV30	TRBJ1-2	CAWSVERRTAHYHYGYTF
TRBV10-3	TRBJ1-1	CATQEGWQGQFGEAFF
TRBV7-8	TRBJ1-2	CASSSYPGSVVGYTF
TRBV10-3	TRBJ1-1	CAISEGGQGFMAHF
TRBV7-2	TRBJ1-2	CASSQAGALGYGYTF